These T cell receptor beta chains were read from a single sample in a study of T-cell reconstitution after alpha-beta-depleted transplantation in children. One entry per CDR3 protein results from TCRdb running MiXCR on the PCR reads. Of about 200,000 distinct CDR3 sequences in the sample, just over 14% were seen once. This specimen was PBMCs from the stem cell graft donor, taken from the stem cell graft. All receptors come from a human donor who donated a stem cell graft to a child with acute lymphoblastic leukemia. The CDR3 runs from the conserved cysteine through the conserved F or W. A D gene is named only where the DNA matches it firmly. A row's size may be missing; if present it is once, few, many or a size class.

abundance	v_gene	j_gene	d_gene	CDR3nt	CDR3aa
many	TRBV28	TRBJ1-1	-	TGTGCCAGTGCTGTGGGGGGCTCGTTGACTGAAGCTTTCTTT	CASAVGGSLTEAFF
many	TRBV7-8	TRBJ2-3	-	TGTGCCAGCAGCTTAGCGTCGGGCAGGTCCCGCACAGATACGCAGTATTTT	CASSLASGRSRTDTQYF
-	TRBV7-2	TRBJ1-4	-	TGTGCCAGCAGCTTAGGAGGGGCTTGGGAAAAACCGTTTTTT	CASSLGGAWEKPFF
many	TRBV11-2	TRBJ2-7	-	TGTGCCAGCAGCTATAAGTGGGCGGGAGAGCAGTACTTC	CASSYKWAGEQYF
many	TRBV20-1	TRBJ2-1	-	TGCAGTGCTAGAGAAAGACTCTACAATGAGCAGTTCTTC	CSARERLYNEQFF
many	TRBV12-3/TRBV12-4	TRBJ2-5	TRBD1	TGTGCCAGCAGGGACAGGGTCTTTTCGGGAGAGACCCAGTACTTC	CASRDRVFSGETQYF
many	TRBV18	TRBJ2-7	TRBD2	TGTGCCAGCTCACCACCATCCGCCGGGAGGGGATCCTACGAGCAGTACTTC	CASSPPSAGRGSYEQYF
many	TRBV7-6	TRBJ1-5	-	TGTGCCAGCAGCTTAGCGCTAGGGGTGGGGAGCAATCAGCCCCAGCATTTT	CASSLALGVGSNQPQHF
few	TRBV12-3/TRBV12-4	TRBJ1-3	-	TGTGCCAGCAGTACATTTACGGACAGCTCTGGAAACACCATATATTTT	CASSTFTDSSGNTIYF
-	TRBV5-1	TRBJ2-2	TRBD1	TGCGCCAGCAGCTTGCGGGACAGGGGCGAGACCGGGGAGCTGTTTTTT	CASSLRDRGETGELFF
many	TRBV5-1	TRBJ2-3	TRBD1	TGCGCCAGCAGCGGGGGACAGGGGGGCACAGATACGCAGTATTTT	CASSGGQGGTDTQYF
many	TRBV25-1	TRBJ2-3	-	TGTGCCAGCAGTGAATGGCGGGACCTGGCAGCCGTGAGGATCGATACGCAGTATTTT	CASSEWRDLAAVRIDTQYF
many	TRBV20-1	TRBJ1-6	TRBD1	TGCAGTGCTAGAGATCCGGGACAGGGCGACAATTCGCCCCTCCACTTT	CSARDPGQGDNSPLHF
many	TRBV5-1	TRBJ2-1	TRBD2	TGCGCCAGCAGCTTGTATCTGGGACTAGCGGGAGGAGGAAACTCCTACAATGAGCAGTTCTTC	CASSLYLGLAGGGNSYNEQFF
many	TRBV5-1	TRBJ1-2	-	TGCGCCAGCAGCTTGGGATCGACAGAACGAACCTATGGCTACACCTTC	CASSLGSTERTYGYTF
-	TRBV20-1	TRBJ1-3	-	TGCAGTACTATTTCTGGAAACACCATATATTTT	CSTISGNTIYF
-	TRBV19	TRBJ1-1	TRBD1	TGTGCCAGTAGTAGTTATATAGGGGGCGGAATGAACACTGAAGCTTTCTTT	CASSSYIGGGMNTEAFF
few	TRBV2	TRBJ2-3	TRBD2	TGTGCCAGCAGTTTAGCGGGAGGGCCTATGTCGCAGTATTTT	CASSLAGGPMSQYF
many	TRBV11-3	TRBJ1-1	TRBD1	TGTGCCAGCAGCAATGGACAGGGCGAGGTAGCTTTCTTT	CASSNGQGEVAFF
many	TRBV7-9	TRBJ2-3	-	TGTGCCAGCAGCTCCGTCTGGCGGGGAAGCACAGATACGCAGTATTTT	CASSSVWRGSTDTQYF
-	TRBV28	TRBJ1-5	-	TGTGCCAGCAGCCGACAGCGCAATCAGCCCCAGCATTTT	CASSRQRNQPQHF
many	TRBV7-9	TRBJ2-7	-	TGTGCCAGCGGGCTCCAGCACTACGAGCAGTACTTC	CASGLQHYEQYF
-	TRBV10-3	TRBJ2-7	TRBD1	TGTGCCATCAGTGAGTCTTTCCGGGACAGCTCCTACGAGCAGTACTTC	CAISESFRDSSYEQYF
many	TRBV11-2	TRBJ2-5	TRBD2	TGTGCCAGCAGCTTAGGGGTGCTAGCGGGAGACCGAGAGACCCAGTACTTC	CASSLGVLAGDRETQYF
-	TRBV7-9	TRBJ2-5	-	TGTGCCAGCAGCTCCAGGTCCACCCCGGAGACCCAGTACTTC	CASSSRSTPETQYF
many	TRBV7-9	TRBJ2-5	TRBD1	TGTGCCAGCAGCTGGCAGGGGGCATTGGAGACCCAGTACTTC	CASSWQGALETQYF
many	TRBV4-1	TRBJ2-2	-	TGCGCCAGCAGCCAGTTGGACTTAATTTCTAACACCGGGGAGCTGTTTTTT	CASSQLDLISNTGELFF
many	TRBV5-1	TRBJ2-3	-	TGCGCCAGCAGCTTGGACAGCGGGAGCACAGATACGCAGTATTTT	CASSLDSGSTDTQYF
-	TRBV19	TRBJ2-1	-	TGTGCCAGTAGTCCCCTCCGGGACCGAGGCTACAATGAGCAGTTCTTC	CASSPLRDRGYNEQFF
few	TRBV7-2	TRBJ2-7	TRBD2	TGTGCCAGCAGCTTAGAATTCACTAGCGGGAGCTACGAGCAGTACTTC	CASSLEFTSGSYEQYF
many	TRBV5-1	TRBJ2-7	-	TGCGCCAGCAGCTTGGAAGAGGGCGACGGGTATTCCTACGAGCAGTACTTC	CASSLEEGDGYSYEQYF
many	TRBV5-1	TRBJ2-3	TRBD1	TGCGCCAGCAGCTTGATGCGGGACAGGAGCACAGATACGCAGTATTTT	CASSLMRDRSTDTQYF
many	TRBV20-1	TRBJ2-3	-	TGCAGTGCCCCCGACCCTACAGATACGCAGTATTTT	CSAPDPTDTQYF
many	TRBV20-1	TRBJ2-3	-	TGCAGTGCTAGAGATCTGGGGGGCTTGGATACGCAGTATTTT	CSARDLGGLDTQYF
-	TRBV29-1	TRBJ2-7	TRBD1	TGCAGCGTTGAGGAGGGCGGACAGGGAAACGAGCAGTACTTC	CSVEEGGQGNEQYF
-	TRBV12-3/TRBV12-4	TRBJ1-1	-	TGTGCCAGCAGTGGAGGCAGGACGGACACTGAAGCTTTCTTT	CASSGGRTDTEAFF
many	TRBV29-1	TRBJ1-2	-	TGCAGCGTTGAAGATGAGAGAGACTATGGCTACACCTTC	CSVEDERDYGYTF
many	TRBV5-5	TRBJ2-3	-	TGTGCCAGCAGCTTATTGGGGGGACCTAGCACAGATACGCAGTATTTT	CASSLLGGPSTDTQYF